This T cell receptor (beta chain) was captured by sequencing in a study of blood T cell repertoires in COVID-19. Study summary: COVID-19 samples collected from the United States, Italy and Spain covered acute and convalescent phases. Sources were T cells, B-cell-depleted T cells, or PBMCs; the material itself was cDNA or gDNA.

Germline values: CDR1 SQVTM, CDR2 ANQGSEA. CDR3 length: 13 residues. Trimming left V 4 bases short and J 0 bases short, with 7 bases between. Per the authors' pipeline: Amplification with reference gene primers provided the estimates of nucleated cell counts. Libraries were prepared by immunoSEQ multiplex PCR; TCRdb keeps only in-frame clonotypes and omits some of them. The V and J calls and the clone size are those of that table, but D and trimming were determined from the DNA. The table lists about 84,000 clones, around 82% of them singletons. The specimen sequenced was peripheral blood. This sequence joins TRBV29-1 and TRBJ2-1; D is ambiguous. This TCR derives from a man aged 80 or over with active or convalescent COVID-19. The CDR3 protein is CSVVRSSYNEQFF. Here the CDR3 DNA reads TGCAGCGTTGTAAGGAGCTCCTACAATGAGCAGTTCTTC.